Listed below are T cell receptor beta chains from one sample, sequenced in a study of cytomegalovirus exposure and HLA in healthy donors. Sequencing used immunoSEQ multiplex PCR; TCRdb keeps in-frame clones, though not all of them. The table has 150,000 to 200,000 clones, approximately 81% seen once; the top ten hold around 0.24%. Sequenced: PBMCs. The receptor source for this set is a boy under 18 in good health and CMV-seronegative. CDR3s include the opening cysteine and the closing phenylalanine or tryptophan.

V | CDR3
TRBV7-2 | CASSLGGQGRWVTQYF
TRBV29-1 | CSVGQVLAPSYDEQFF
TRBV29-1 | CSVRPATRAFF
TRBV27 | CASSYGPRSGNEAFF
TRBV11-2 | CASSSQTGFGNTIYF
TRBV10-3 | CAYHSGGAADTQYF
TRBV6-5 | CASRREGNTEAFF
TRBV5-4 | CASSLFRGGFYEQYF
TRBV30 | CAWSGRVDNQPQHF
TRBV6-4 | CASSDSGDGEQFF
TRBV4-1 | CASSPPGAGVNTEAFF
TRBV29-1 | CSVGDLGLHYYEQYF